Below, one TCR beta chain is given with its context. This sample is drawn from a study of TIL therapy for anti-PD-1-resistant metastatic lung cancer. Sequencing used immunoSEQ v3. Repertoires were generated with immunoSEQ multiplex PCR, while TCRdb's copy carries only in-frame clones and drops some. The sample yields 52,000 or so clones, over 75% seen once. J was trimmed by 4 bases and V by 2 bases; bases with no gene match: 6. CDR1 and CDR2 from the germline V gene are MGHRA and YSYEKL. The CDR3 length is 15 residues. Time point noted: pre-treatment sample, taken before nivolumab and TIL therapy. The TCR originated in a person aged 30 to 80 with non-small cell lung cancer. V gene TRBV4-1 combines with J gene TRBJ1-1; 8 nucleotides agree with TRBD1. The sample here was blood, taken at baseline. The chain's CDR3 is CASSQYRGERTEAFF. For the CDR3, the DNA is TGCGCCAGCAGCCAATACAGGGGGGAACGCACTGAAGCTTTCTTT.